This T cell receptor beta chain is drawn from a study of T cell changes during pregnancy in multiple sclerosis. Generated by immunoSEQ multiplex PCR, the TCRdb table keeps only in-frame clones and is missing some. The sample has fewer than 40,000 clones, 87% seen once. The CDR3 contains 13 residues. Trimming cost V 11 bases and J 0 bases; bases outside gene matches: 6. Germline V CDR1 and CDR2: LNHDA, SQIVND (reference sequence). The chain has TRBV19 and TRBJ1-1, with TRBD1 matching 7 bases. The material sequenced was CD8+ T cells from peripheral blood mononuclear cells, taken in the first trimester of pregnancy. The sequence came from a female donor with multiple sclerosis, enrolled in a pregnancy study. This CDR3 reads CAGRQGLNTEAFF. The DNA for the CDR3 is TGTGCCGGAAGACAGGGCCTGAACACTGAAGCTTTCTTT.